This T cell receptor beta chain comes out of a study of blood T cell repertoires in COVID-19. Study overall: Sample material is recorded as cDNA or gDNA derived from T cells, B-cell-depleted T cells, or PBMCs.

Participant-given clinical history determined each cohort assignment. Each recovered donor of Cohort 3 presented with two negative PCRs, clearance, or symptom resolution. Trimming took off 7 bases at V and 4 bases at J, with 13 bases between the two ends. Germline V gene data show CDR1 as SGDLS and CDR2 as YYNGEE. The CDR3 sequence is 13 residues long. Sequenced by immunoSEQ multiplex PCR; TCRdb stores in-frame clones only, minus some. The table lists 350,000 or so clones, more than 85% of them singletons. The chain combines TRBV9 with TRBJ2-3; tentative D call: TRBD2 (5 bases). The clonotype comes from a woman aged 25 to 39 who had recovered from COVID-19. The sequenced sample consisted of PBMCs or T cells enriched from blood (not recorded which). DNA for the CDR3: TGTGCCAGCCAAGCCCCGAGGGCAGATACGCAGTATTTT. This encodes CASQAPRADTQYF.